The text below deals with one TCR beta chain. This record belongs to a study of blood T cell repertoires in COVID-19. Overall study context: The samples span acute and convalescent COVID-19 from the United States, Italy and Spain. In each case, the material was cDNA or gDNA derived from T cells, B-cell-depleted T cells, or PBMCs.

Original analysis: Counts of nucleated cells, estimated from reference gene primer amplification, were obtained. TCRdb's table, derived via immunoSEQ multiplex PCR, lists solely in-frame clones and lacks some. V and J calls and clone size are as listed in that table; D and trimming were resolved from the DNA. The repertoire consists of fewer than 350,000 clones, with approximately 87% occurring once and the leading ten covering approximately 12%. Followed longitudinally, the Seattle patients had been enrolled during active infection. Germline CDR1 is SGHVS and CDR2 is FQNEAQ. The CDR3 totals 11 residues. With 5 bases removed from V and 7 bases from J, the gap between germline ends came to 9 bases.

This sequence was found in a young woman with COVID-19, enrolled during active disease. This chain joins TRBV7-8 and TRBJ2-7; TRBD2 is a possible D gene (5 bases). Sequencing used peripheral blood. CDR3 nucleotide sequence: TGTGCCAGCAGCGTCGGGGAAGAGCAGTACTTC. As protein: CASSVGEEQYF.